The clone carrying this T cell receptor (beta chain) was seen more than once but under ten times. No antigen is known for it. Germline CDR1 reads SQVTM; CDR2 reads ANQGSEA. CDR3 length: 14 amino acids. Deletions cut 4 bases from V and 0 bases from J, with 10 bases between. These data are taken from a study of CD8 T cells in ankylosing spondylitis. Quantitative 5'-RACE with molecular barcodes produced the TCR beta libraries. TCRdb used MiXCR to reprocess the 5' RACE reads, holding one entry per CDR3 protein. The sample holds about 800,000 distinct CDR3 sequences, about an eighth seen once. Notes on the study in general: One TCR beta motif, made up of under ten highly homologous variants, appeared characteristic of ankylosing spondylitis blood. A CD8+ phenotype characterized the disease-linked clones, which were relatively rare in peripheral blood.

The rearrangement uses TRBV29-1 and TRBJ1-5, with TRBD1 as a possible D gene (5 bases). The sample consisted of blood, either unsorted or a sorted T cell fraction (not recorded which). The clonotype was recovered from a male donor with ankylosing spondylitis. CDR3 residues: CSVVLDTSNQPQHF. CDR3 coding DNA: TGCAGCGTTGTTCTGGACACTAGCAATCAGCCCCAGCATTTT.